The 21 T cell receptor beta chains listed next were all sequenced from one sample in a study of T cells after yellow fever vaccination. TCRdb recomputed calls from the 5' RACE reads with MiXCR, one row per CDR3 protein. Of some 48,000 distinct CDR3 sequences in the sample, around 6.4% were seen once. Material: PBMCs, either bulk or a sorted T-cell subset (CD4+, CD8+, memory, or dextramer-sorted; not recorded which), obtained 45 days after the yellow fever booster vaccination. The source is a man aged 25 to 40 who received the YFV17D yellow fever vaccine.

Many counts were recorded for this clonotype. V is TRBV29-1 and J is TRBJ2-7; 7 bases fit TRBD1. CDR1 SQVTM and CDR2 ANQGSEA come from the germline V gene. The ends lost 4 bases at V and 3 bases at J; junction bases unmatched: 6. The CDR3 loop spans 13 amino acids. The CDR3 protein is CSVAWTGNYEQYF. CDR3 sequence (DNA): TGCAGCGTTGCCTGGACAGGCAACTACGAGCAGTACTTC.

In its sample, this clonotype was seen many times. V usage is TRBV12-3 or TRBV12-4 and J usage is TRBJ2-1; 14 positions agree with TRBD2. The J segment lost 2 bases and the V segment lost 8 bases, leaving 8 bases of the junction unmatched. The CDR3 has 17 residues. The CDR3 is CASRGLAGEGTYNEQFF. In DNA, the CDR3 is TGTGCCAGCCGGGGACTAGCGGGAGAGGGGACCTACAATGAGCAGTTCTTC.

For this clonotype: This may arise from a read error, as a much more abundant clone is one base away. The chain links TRBV18 to TRBJ2-2; weak D call: TRBD1 (7 bases). Germline CDR1 and CDR2: KGHSH and LQKENI. This CDR3 is built from 15 residues. The CDR3 DNA reads as TGTGCCAGCTCACCAGGACAGGCCGGGCACGGGGGGCTGTTTTTT. Translation gives CASSPGQAGHGGLFF.

The sample holds many counts of this clonotype. The V gene is TRBV7-9, the J gene TRBJ2-7; perhaps TRBD2 as D (6 bases). CDR3 length equals 12 residues. Per germline, CDR1 SEHNR and CDR2 FQNEAQ (reference sequence). Between the trimmed V and J ends, which lost 6 bases and 2 bases, there was a span of 8 bases. The CDR3 DNA follows: TGTGCCAGCAGTGCGGGAACCTACGAGCAGTACTTC. Protein: CASSAGTYEQYF.

This clonotype was seen repeatedly, ten times or more. The chain couples TRBV30 to TRBJ2-7; 10 nucleotides match TRBD1. This CDR3 is 15 amino acids long. Germline CDR1 is GTSNPN and CDR2 is SVGIG (reference sequence). After removal of 0 bases from V and 4 bases from J, the junction contained 6 bases not matched to a gene. The DNA of the CDR3 is TGTGCCTGGAGTGTAACTCGGGACAGGGGATACGAGCAGTACTTC. Protein: CAWSVTRDRGYEQYF.

There are many counts of this clonotype. V gene TRBV7-8 combines with J gene TRBJ2-3; 10 nucleotides line up with TRBD2. V was clipped by 4 bases and J by 7 bases; unmatched bases: 5. The CDR3 length is 14 residues. Germline V gene lookup returns CDR1 SGHVS and CDR2 FQNEAQ. DNA for the CDR3: TGTGCCAGCAGCTCCAGCGGGAGGGACCATACGCAGTATTTT. Amino acids: CASSSSGRDHTQYF.

This clonotype was counted a few times. The DNA of the CDR3 is TGCGCCAGCAGCTTTAAGGGGGGCTCCTACGAGCAGTACTTC. Protein: CASSFKGGSYEQYF. This sequence joins TRBV4-3 and TRBJ2-7; D may correspond to TRBD1 or TRBD2 (6 bases each). The germline V gene encodes CDR1 LGHNA and CDR2 YSLEER. V was trimmed by 5 bases and J by 0 bases, leaving 11 bases between them. The length of the CDR3 is 14 residues.

This chain uses TRBV10-3 with TRBJ2-1; 7 bases map to TRBD2. The CDR3 runs to 13 residues. The V gene end was trimmed by 10 bases and the J gene end by 9 bases; junction bases not matched to a gene: 12. Germline V gene lookup returns CDR1 ENHRY and CDR2 SYGVKD. For the CDR3, the DNA is TGTGCCACCGGGAGCGGGATCGGGAGTGAGCAGTTCTTC. Translated, it gives CATGSGIGSEQFF.

This clonotype was recorded many times. The gene calls are TRBV4-3 and TRBJ2-2; 10 bases align to TRBD2. This CDR3 contains 17 residues. Germline CDR1 is LGHNA and CDR2 is YSLEER. V was clipped by 3 bases and J by 10 bases; unmatched bases: 14. The CDR3 sequence: CASSQGSVAGGSEELFF. The CDR3 region has the DNA TGCGCCAGCAGCCAGGGTTCGGTAGCGGGAGGTAGTGAGGAGCTGTTTTTT.

Points on this clonotype: A read error may account for a junction end that differs from germline. J is TRBJ1-1 and V is TRBV5-1; 7 bases map to TRBD1. This CDR3 is 14 amino acids long. The germline V gene has CDR1 SGHRS and CDR2 YFSETQ. CDR3 sequence (DNA): TGCGCCAGCAGCTCGACTCGGGGGGACAGAACTATAAACTTT. Protein sequence: CASSSTRGDRTINF.

This clonotype has a count of ten or more. The chain is built from TRBV24-1 and TRBJ2-1; D call uncertain. Trimming pared 0 bases from V and 8 bases from J, leaving 4 bases between. Looked up from germline, CDR1 is KGHDR and CDR2 is SFDVKD. The CDR3 sequence is 12 residues long. CDR3 loop: CATSDLGHEQFF. CDR3 nucleotides: TGTGCCACCAGTGATTTGGGGCATGAGCAGTTCTTC.

CDR3 nucleotide sequence: TGTGCCAGCAGAAATCCACGGGGGACAGGGAAATCGGGGGAGCTGTTTTTT. Translation: CASRNPRGTGKSGELFF. The rearrangement uses TRBV11-2 and TRBJ2-2; 9 nucleotides align to TRBD1. Germline V gives CDR1 SGHAT, CDR2 FQNNGV. The CDR3 has 17 residues. Germline trimming cut 6 bases from V and 8 bases from J; bases unmatched to any gene: 16.

This clonotype appeared many times. The chain employs TRBV29-1 and TRBJ2-5, with a tentative D call TRBD1 (6 bases). The germline V gene encodes CDR1 SQVTM and CDR2 ANQGSEA. CDR3 length: 12 residues. Trimming took off 7 bases at V and 2 bases at J, with 11 bases between the two ends. CDR3 sequence: CSAAQGQETQYF. The CDR3 coding sequence is TGCAGCGCTGCACAGGGACAAGAGACCCAGTACTTC.

CDR3 in amino acids: CASSLDGTRGEKLFF. CDR3 in DNA: TGTGCCAGCAGCTTAGATGGGACACGGGGTGAAAAACTGTTTTTT. The chain is built from TRBV11-2 and TRBJ1-4, with a possible D match to TRBD1 (6 bases). The CDR3 loop spans 15 amino acids. The germline V gene encodes CDR1 SGHAT and CDR2 FQNNGV. Trimming took off 0 bases at V and 7 bases at J, with 12 bases between the two ends.

The table lists this clonotype with a few counts. The V gene is TRBV18, the J gene TRBJ2-5; TRBD1 aligns across 7 bases. In germline, CDR1 is KGHSH, CDR2 LQKENI. Unmatched junction bases numbered 8, after V lost 5 bases and J lost 5 bases. The CDR3 spans 14 residues. In DNA form, the CDR3 reads TGTGCCAGCTCAGAGGGACAGCGAGGCGAGACCCAGTACTTC. It yields the protein CASSEGQRGETQYF.

This clonotype was recorded a few times. The chain has TRBV30 and TRBJ2-2; 7 bases align to TRBD1. Germline trimming cut 8 bases from V and 1 base from J; bases unmatched to any gene: 4. The CDR3 contains 13 residues. Germline CDR1 GTSNPN, CDR2 SVGIG (reference sequence). CDR3 residues: CARGRENTGELFF. As DNA, the CDR3 is TGTGCCAGGGGGCGCGAGAACACCGGGGAGCTGTTTTTT.

This clonotype was found many times. The genes are TRBV6-2 or TRBV6-3 and TRBJ2-5; possibly TRBD2 for D (6 bases). V lost 1 base to trimming and J lost 2 bases, with 14 bases between them. Looked up from germline, CDR1 is MNHEY and CDR2 is SVGEGT. CDR3 length equals 16 residues. This chain's CDR3 is CASSYFGRGRQETQYF. For the CDR3, the DNA is TGTGCCAGCAGTTACTTCGGGAGAGGAAGACAAGAGACCCAGTACTTC.

This clonotype was observed a few times. This chain uses TRBV19 with TRBJ1-5; maybe TRBD1 (5 bases). CDR1 is LNHDA, CDR2 SQIVND, per germline (reference sequence). The CDR3 is 14 residues long. The V end lost 2 bases, the J end lost 4 bases, and 9 bases lay between the germline ends. The CDR3 DNA is TGTGCCAGTAGTATACAGGGAAGAAATCAGCCCCAGCATTTT. It translates to CASSIQGRNQPQHF.

This clonotype has more than one count but fewer than ten. The chain joins TRBV18 to TRBJ2-3; D ambiguous. This CDR3 comprises 12 residues. The V and J ends lost 1 base and 5 bases respectively, with 4 bases between them. Looked up from germline, CDR1 is KGHSH and CDR2 is LQKENI. CDR3 residues: CASSPREDTQYF. CDR3 in DNA: TGTGCCAGCTCACCACGGGAAGATACGCAGTATTTT. Using reference TRBV18 and TRBJ2-3 for the parts outside the CDR3, the full variable domain is NAGVMQNPRHLVRRRGQEARLRCSPMKGHSHVYWYRQLPEEGLKFMVYLQKENIIDESGMPKERFSAEFPKEGPSILRIQQVVRGDSAAYFCASSPREDTQYFGPGTRLTVL.

This clonotype is medium-sized (0.01 to 0.1%) within its sample. The CDR3, as DNA: TGCAGTGCGGAGAGTAGCGGGAGCGGGTCTCGGGAGCAGTACTTC. Encoded protein: CSAESSGSGSREQYF. The gene calls are TRBV20-1 and TRBJ2-7, with 9 positions matching TRBD2. With V trimmed by 6 bases and J by 7 bases, 16 bases remained unmatched. The CDR3 spans 15 residues. Germline loops: CDR1 DFQATT, CDR2 SNEGSKA (reference sequence).

By its share, this clonotype is medium-sized. The chain employs TRBV9 and TRBJ2-5, with TRBD2 identical over 15 bases. Trimming removed 0 bases from V and 2 bases from J; junction bases left unmatched: 5. The CDR3 is 18 amino acids. The V gene's germline CDR1 is SGDLS and CDR2 YYNGEE. The CDR3 bases are TGTGCCAGCAGCGTAGCGGGACTAGCGGGAGGACAACAAGAGACCCAGTACTTC. Translated, it gives CASSVAGLAGGQQETQYF.